This paragraph reports one TCR beta chain. This sample is part of a study of blood T cell repertoires in COVID-19. Study overall: Sample material is recorded as cDNA or gDNA derived from T cells, B-cell-depleted T cells, or PBMCs.

Authors' data handling: The authors estimated nucleated cell counts from reference gene primer amplification. Using immunoSEQ multiplex PCR, the repertoire was profiled, and TCRdb retains in-frame clones only, with some absent. From that table come the V and J calls and clone size; the DNA was used to work out D and trimming. The data contain about 310,000 clones, around 87% of them seen just once; the ten biggest clones take up less than 9.5%. This CDR3 contains 14 residues. V lost 6 bases to trimming and J lost 8 bases; unmatched junction nucleotides: 10. CDR1 is LNHDA and CDR2 is SQIVND in the germline V gene (reference sequence).

Source material: peripheral blood. The chain uses TRBV19 and TRBJ1-1; TRBD1 agrees at 9 bases. The clonotype originates from a woman aged 45 to 65 who had recovered from COVID-19. The CDR3 region is CASRPHRGRPEAFF. The CDR3 DNA follows: TGTGCCAGTAGACCCCACAGGGGGCGGCCGGAAGCTTTCTTT.